One sample yielded the 12 T cell receptor beta chains listed below, sequenced in a study of cytomegalovirus exposure and HLA in healthy donors. Use of 60 Vbeta and 13 Jbeta primers characterized the PCR. Sequencing used immunoSEQ multiplex PCR; TCRdb keeps in-frame clones, though not all of them. The data show some 90,000 clones, more than 65% seen once. The sequenced sample was PBMCs. These receptors were taken from a young man in good health and CMV-seronegative.

The chain joins TRBV30 to TRBJ1-6; TRBD1 agrees at 10 bases. This CDR3 comprises 13 residues. Germline lookup yields CDR1 GTSNPN and CDR2 SVGIG (reference sequence). Trimming removed 7 bases from V and 9 bases from J; junction bases left unmatched: 6. CDR3 protein: CAYTGQGTSPLHF. In DNA, the CDR3 is TGTGCCTATACGGGACAGGGGACTTCACCCCTCCACTTT. The variable domain in full, with the rest retrieved from reference TRBV30 and TRBJ1-6, is SQTIHQWPATLVQPVGSPLSLECTVEGTSNPNLYWYRQAAGRGLQLLFYSVGIGQISSEVPQNLSASRPQDRQFILSSKKLLLSDSGFYLCAYTGQGTSPLHFGNGTRLTVT.

The chain couples TRBV4-3 to TRBJ1-1, with D unresolved. Germline V gene sequence: CDR1 LGHNA, CDR2 YSLEER. This CDR3 is 14 amino acids long. The V and J ends lost 0 bases and 11 bases respectively, with 16 bases between them. CDR3 in amino acids: CASSQELRFTGAFF. CDR3 nucleotide sequence: TGCGCCAGCAGCCAAGAATTGAGGTTTACGGGGGCTTTCTTT.

This sequence joins TRBV19 and TRBJ1-1; TRBD1 is a possible D gene (5 bases). This CDR3 is 15 amino acids long. Trimming removed 1 base at V and 4 bases at J, with 13 bases between. Germline CDR1 reads LNHDA; CDR2 reads SQIVND (reference sequence). CDR3 sequence: CASSIVWGLGTEAFF. CDR3 sequence (DNA): TGTGCCAGTAGTATAGTCTGGGGACTGGGCACTGAAGCTTTCTTT.

The chain carries TRBV4-1 and TRBJ2-1; TRBD1 aligns across 9 bases. Trimming cost V 0 bases and J 3 bases; bases outside gene matches: 0. This CDR3 has 15 residues. CDR1 is MGHRA and CDR2 is YSYEKL in the germline V gene. The DNA of the CDR3 is TGCGCCAGCAGCCAAGAGGGACAGGGCTACAATGAGCAGTTCTTC. Protein product: CASSQEGQGYNEQFF.

This clone was picked up a small number of times. V is TRBV7-2 and J is TRBJ2-1; 9 bases fit TRBD1. Germline lookup yields CDR1 SGHTA and CDR2 FQGNSA. The trim removed 1 base at V and 4 bases at J, leaving 8 bases unmatched. The CDR3 runs to 17 residues. The CDR3 spells CASSLVGPGQGYNEQFF. The CDR3 coding sequence is TGTGCCAGCAGCTTAGTGGGGCCGGGACAGGGATACAATGAGCAGTTCTTC. The variable domain in full, completed from reference TRBV7-2 and TRBJ2-1, reads GAGVSQSPSNKVTEKGKDVELRCDPISGHTALYWYRQSLGQGLEFLIYFQGNSAPDKSGLPSDRFSAERTGGSVSTLTIQRTQQEDSAVYLCASSLVGPGQGYNEQFFGPGTRLTVL.

The chain joins TRBV30 to TRBJ2-1; 8 bases are shared with TRBD2. V dropped 5 bases and J dropped 5; count of bases not matched to a gene: 8. The CDR3 runs 14 residues. Germline CDR1 reads GTSNPN; CDR2 reads SVGIG (reference sequence). CDR3 protein: CAWGIAGLDNEQFF. Here the CDR3 DNA reads TGTGCCTGGGGGATAGCGGGGTTAGACAATGAGCAGTTCTTC.

The V gene is TRBV6-1, the J gene TRBJ1-2; TRBD1 might be the D (5 bases). The CDR3 loop spans 15 amino acids. Germline V lookup: CDR1 MNHNS, CDR2 SASEGT. Trimming removed 2 bases from V and 4 bases from J, with 14 bases in between. In DNA, the CDR3 is TGTGCCAGCAGTGAACCCCACCGGGGGAGCTATGGCTACACCTTC. Its translation is CASSEPHRGSYGYTF.

This clone was seen a single time. The chain recombines TRBV4-1 with TRBJ2-7; 7 bases are shared with TRBD2. V dropped 3 bases and J dropped 7; count of bases not matched to a gene: 12. CDR1 and CDR2 from the germline V gene are MGHRA and YSYEKL. The CDR3 loop spans 15 amino acids. Here the CDR3 DNA reads TGCGCCAGCAGCCAGGGCGGAGCGGGATTGAGAGAGCAGTACTTC. Translation: CASSQGGAGLREQYF.

The CDR3 here is CASSLDGDNSPLHF. For the CDR3, the DNA is TGTGCCAGCAGCCTGGACGGGGATAATTCACCCCTCCACTTT. This chain links TRBV6-4 with TRBJ1-6, with D uncertain. Germline CDR1 MRHNA, CDR2 SNTAGT. V lost 6 bases and J lost 5, with 11 bases in between. CDR3 size: 14 residues.

V and J are TRBV7-9 and TRBJ2-2, with D possibly TRBD1 on 5 matching bases. This CDR3 is built from 16 residues. Germline CDR1 is SEHNR and CDR2 is FQNEAQ (reference sequence). V shed 10 bases and J shed 2 bases, with 20 bases lying between them. The CDR3 protein is CATLGERVDNTGELFF. For the CDR3, the DNA is TGTGCCACTTTAGGGGAAAGGGTAGACAACACCGGGGAGCTGTTTTTT.

This clone was seen a single time. This chain links TRBV7-2 with TRBJ2-7; maybe TRBD1 (5 bases). Germline assignment: CDR1 SGHTA and CDR2 FQGNSA. Trimming left V 5 bases short and J 9 bases short, with 14 bases between. The CDR3 contains 12 residues. This chain's CDR3 is CASSLYQGRQYF. CDR3 bases: TGTGCCAGCAGCCTTTATCAGGGAAGGCAGTACTTC. Combining the CDR3 with reference TRBV7-2 and TRBJ2-7 gives the whole variable domain GAGVSQSPSNKVTEKGKDVELRCDPISGHTALYWYRQSLGQGLEFLIYFQGNSAPDKSGLPSDRFSAERTGGSVSTLTIQRTQQEDSAVYLCASSLYQGRQYFGPGTRLTVT.

V usage is TRBV9 and J usage is TRBJ2-3, with TRBD2 matching over 7 bases. J gave up 0 bases and V 2 bases, and 6 bases lay outside the gene matches. CDR1 is SGDLS and CDR2 is YYNGEE in the germline V gene. CDR3 length: 16 amino acids. The DNA of the CDR3 is TGTGCCAGCAGCGTTTTAGCGGGTATCAGCACAGATACGCAGTATTTT. Its protein is CASSVLAGISTDTQYF. Looking up the rest from reference TRBV9 and TRBJ2-3 gives the full variable domain: DSGVTQTPKHLITATGQRVTLRCSPRSGDLSVYWYQQSLDQGLQFLIQYYNGEERAKGNILERFSAQQFPDLHSELNLSSLELGDSALYFCASSVLAGISTDTQYFGPGTRLTVL.